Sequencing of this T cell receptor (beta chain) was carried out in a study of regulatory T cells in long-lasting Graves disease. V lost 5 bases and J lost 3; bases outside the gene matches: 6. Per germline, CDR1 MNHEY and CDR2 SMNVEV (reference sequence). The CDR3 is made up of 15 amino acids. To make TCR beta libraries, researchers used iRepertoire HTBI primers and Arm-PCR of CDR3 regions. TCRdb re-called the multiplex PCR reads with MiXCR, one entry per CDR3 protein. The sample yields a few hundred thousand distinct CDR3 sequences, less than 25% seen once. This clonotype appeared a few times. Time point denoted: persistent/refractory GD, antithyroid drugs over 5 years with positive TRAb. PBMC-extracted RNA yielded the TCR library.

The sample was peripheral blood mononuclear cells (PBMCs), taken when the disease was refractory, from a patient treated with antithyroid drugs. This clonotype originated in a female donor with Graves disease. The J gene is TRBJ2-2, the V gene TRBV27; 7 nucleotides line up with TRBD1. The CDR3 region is CASSPETGYTGELFF. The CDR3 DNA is TGTGCCAGCAGTCCCGAGACAGGGTACACCGGGGAGCTGTTTTTT.